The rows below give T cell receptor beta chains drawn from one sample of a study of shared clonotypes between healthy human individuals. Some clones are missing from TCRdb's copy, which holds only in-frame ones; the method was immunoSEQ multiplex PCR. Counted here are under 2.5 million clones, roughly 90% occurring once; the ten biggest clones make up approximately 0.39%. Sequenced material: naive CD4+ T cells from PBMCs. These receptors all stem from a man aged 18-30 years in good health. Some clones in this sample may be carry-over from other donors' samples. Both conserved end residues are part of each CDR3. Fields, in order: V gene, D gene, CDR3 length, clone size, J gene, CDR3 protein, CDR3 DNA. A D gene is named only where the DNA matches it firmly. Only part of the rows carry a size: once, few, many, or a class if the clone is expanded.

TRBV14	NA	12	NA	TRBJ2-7	CASSRTSYEQYF	TGTGCCAGCAGCCGAACTTCCTACGAGCAGTACTTC
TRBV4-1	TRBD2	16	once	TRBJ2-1	CASSQVTSGRGNEQFF	TGCGCCAGCAGCCAAGTCACTAGCGGGAGGGGTAATGAGCAGTTCTTC
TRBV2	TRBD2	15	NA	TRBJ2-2	CASDRSGHITGELFF	TGTGCCAGCGACCGTAGCGGGCACATCACCGGGGAGCTGTTTTTT
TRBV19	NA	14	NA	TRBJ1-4	CASSMGGVNEKLFF	TGTGCCAGTAGTATGGGGGGAGTGAATGAAAAACTGTTTTTT
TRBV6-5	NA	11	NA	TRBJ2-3	CASSYSNTQYF	TGTGCCAGCAGTTACTCTAATACGCAGTATTTT
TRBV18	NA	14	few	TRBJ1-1	CASSQLPTNTEAFF	TGTGCCAGCTCCCAGTTGCCCACGAACACTGAAGCTTTCTTT
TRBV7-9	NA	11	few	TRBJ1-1	CASTGLTEAFF	TGTGCCAGCACAGGGTTGACTGAAGCTTTCTTT
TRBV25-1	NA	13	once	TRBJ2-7	CASSDPRAYEQYF	TGTGCCAGCAGTGACCCCCGGGCCTACGAGCAGTACTTC
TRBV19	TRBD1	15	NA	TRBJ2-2	CASSPGTGWTGELFF	TGTGCCAGTAGTCCCGGGACAGGGTGGACCGGGGAGCTGTTTTTT
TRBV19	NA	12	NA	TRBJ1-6	CASRGGDSPLHF	TGTGCCAGTCGCGGCGGTGACTCACCCCTCCACTTT
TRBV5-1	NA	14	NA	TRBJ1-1	CASSYRDPDTEAFF	TGCGCCAGCAGCTACCGGGATCCCGACACTGAAGCTTTCTTT
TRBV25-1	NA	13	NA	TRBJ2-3	CASGSASTDTQYF	TGTGCCAGCGGTTCGGCCAGCACAGATACGCAGTATTTT
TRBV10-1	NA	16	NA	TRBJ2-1	CASSESTQISYNEQFF	TGCGCCAGCAGTGAGTCGACACAGATCTCATACAATGAGCAGTTCTTC
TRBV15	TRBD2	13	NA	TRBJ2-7	CATSRDERGEQYF	TGTGCCACCAGCAGAGATGAGCGGGGTGAGCAGTACTTC
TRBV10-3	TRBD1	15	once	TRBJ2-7	CAISLTGQNSYEQYF	TGTGCCATCAGCCTGACGGGACAGAACTCCTACGAGCAGTACTTC
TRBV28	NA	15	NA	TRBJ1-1	CASSLSQRGNTEAFF	TGTGCCAGCAGTTTAAGTCAGCGGGGGAACACTGAAGCTTTCTTT
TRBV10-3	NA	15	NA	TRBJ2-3	CAISVGHLSTDTQYF	TGTGCCATCAGTGTAGGACACCTCAGCACAGATACGCAGTATTTT
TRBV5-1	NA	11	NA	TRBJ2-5	CASSLGPQQYF	TGCGCCAGCAGCTTGGGGCCACAGCAGTACTTC
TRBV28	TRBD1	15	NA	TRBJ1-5	CASSRGQIVNQPQHF	TGTGCCAGCAGTAGGGGACAGATCGTCAATCAGCCCCAGCATTTT
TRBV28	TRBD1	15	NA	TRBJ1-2	CASRLGTGGNYGYTF	TGTGCCAGCAGGTTGGGAACAGGGGGTAACTATGGCTACACCTTC
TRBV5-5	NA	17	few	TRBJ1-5	CASSSGTGGYSNQPQHF	TGTGCCAGCAGCTCGGGCACAGGCGGATATAGCAATCAGCCCCAGCATTTT
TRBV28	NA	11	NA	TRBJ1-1	CASAMNTEAFF	TGTGCCAGCGCCATGAACACTGAAGCTTTCTTT
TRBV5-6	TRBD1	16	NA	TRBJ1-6	CASSLGGLTYNSPLHF	TGTGCCAGCAGCTTAGGGGGCTTGACCTATAATTCACCCCTCCACTTT
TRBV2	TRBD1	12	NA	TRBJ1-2	CASRGTAPAYTF	TGTGCCAGCAGGGGGACAGCCCCTGCCTACACCTTC
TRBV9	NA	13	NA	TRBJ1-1	CASGYSGGTEAFF	TGTGCCAGCGGCTACAGCGGCGGCACTGAAGCTTTCTTT
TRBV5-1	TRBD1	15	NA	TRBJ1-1	CASSIRQGAAAEAFF	TGCGCCAGCAGCATTAGACAGGGGGCAGCCGCTGAAGCTTTCTTT
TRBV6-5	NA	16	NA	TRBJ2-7	CASSYERRRGPYEQYF	TGTGCCAGCAGTTACGAAAGACGGCGAGGCCCCTACGAGCAGTACTTC
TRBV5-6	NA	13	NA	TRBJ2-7	CASSLRTLYEQYF	TGTGCCAGCAGCTTGAGGACTCTCTACGAGCAGTACTTC
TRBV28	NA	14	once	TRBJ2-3	CASSFRAPPDTQYF	TGTGCCAGCAGTTTTCGGGCTCCCCCAGATACGCAGTATTTT
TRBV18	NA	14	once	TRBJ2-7	CASSPNTDSYEQYF	TGTGCCAGCTCACCGAATACAGACTCCTACGAGCAGTACTTC
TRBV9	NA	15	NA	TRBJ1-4	CASSVQGATNEKLFF	TGTGCCAGCAGCGTTCAGGGAGCAACTAATGAAAAACTGTTTTTT
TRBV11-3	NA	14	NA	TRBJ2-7	CASSLGPNHYEQYF	TGTGCCAGCAGCTTAGGTCCAAACCACTACGAGCAGTACTTC
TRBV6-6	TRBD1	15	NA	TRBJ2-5	CASSDSGTGYGTQYF	TGTGCCAGCAGTGACTCCGGGACAGGGTATGGGACCCAGTACTTC
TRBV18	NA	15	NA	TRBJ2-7	CASSPFGQGSGEQYF	TGTGCCAGCTCACCATTTGGTCAGGGCTCTGGCGAGCAGTACTTC
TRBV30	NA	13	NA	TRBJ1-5	CAWSASGNQPQHF	TGTGCCTGGAGTGCCTCTGGGAATCAGCCCCAGCATTTT
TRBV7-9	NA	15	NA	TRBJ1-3	CASSAGPYSGNTIYF	TGTGCCAGCAGCGCAGGGCCTTATTCTGGAAACACCATATATTTT
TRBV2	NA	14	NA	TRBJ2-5	CASSEEVGGETQYF	TGTGCCAGCAGTGAAGAGGTCGGCGGAGAGACCCAGTACTTC
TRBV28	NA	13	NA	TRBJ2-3	CASSFGAPHTQYF	TGTGCCAGCAGCTTCGGGGCTCCTCATACGCAGTATTTT
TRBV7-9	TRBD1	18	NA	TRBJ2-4	CASSLVLTGGIAKNIQYF	TGTGCCAGCAGCTTAGTGCTGACAGGGGGAATAGCCAAAAACATTCAGTACTTC
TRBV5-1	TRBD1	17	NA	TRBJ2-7	CASSLGSLRDSSYEQYF	TGCGCCAGCAGCTTGGGGAGCCTCCGGGACAGCTCCTACGAGCAGTACTTC
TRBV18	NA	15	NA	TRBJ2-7	CASSPRYRASYEQYF	TGTGCCAGCTCACCACGGTACAGGGCTTCCTACGAGCAGTACTTC
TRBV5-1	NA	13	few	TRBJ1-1	CASSSGEPTEAFF	TGCGCCAGCAGTTCGGGGGAGCCCACTGAAGCTTTCTTT
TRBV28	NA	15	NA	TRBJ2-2	CASSFRRGGTGELFF	TGTGCCAGCAGTTTTAGGCGGGGTGGTACCGGGGAGCTGTTTTTT
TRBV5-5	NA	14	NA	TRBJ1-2	CASSKSDVYYGYTF	TGTGCCAGCAGCAAATCGGACGTATACTATGGCTACACCTTC
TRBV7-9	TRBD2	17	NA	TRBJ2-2	CASIERGAGSNTGELFF	TGTGCCAGCATCGAGCGGGGGGCAGGGTCAAACACCGGGGAGCTGTTTTTT
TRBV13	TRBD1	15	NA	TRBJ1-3	CASTKGQGTGNTIYF	TGTGCCAGCACCAAGGGACAGGGGACTGGAAACACCATATATTTT
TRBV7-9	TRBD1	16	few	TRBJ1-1	CASSLETGGATTEAFF	TGTGCCAGCAGCCTGGAAACAGGGGGCGCAACGACTGAAGCTTTCTTT
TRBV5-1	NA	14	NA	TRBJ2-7	CASSLASASYEQYF	TGCGCCAGCAGCTTGGCCTCAGCTTCCTACGAGCAGTACTTC
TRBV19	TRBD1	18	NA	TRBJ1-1	CASSDTGVMPDRHPEAFF	TGTGCCAGTAGCGATACAGGGGTAATGCCTGACCGGCATCCTGAAGCTTTCTTT
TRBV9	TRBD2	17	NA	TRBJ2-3	CASSPGLAGGGSDTQYF	TGTGCCAGCAGCCCGGGACTAGCGGGAGGGGGTTCAGATACGCAGTATTTT